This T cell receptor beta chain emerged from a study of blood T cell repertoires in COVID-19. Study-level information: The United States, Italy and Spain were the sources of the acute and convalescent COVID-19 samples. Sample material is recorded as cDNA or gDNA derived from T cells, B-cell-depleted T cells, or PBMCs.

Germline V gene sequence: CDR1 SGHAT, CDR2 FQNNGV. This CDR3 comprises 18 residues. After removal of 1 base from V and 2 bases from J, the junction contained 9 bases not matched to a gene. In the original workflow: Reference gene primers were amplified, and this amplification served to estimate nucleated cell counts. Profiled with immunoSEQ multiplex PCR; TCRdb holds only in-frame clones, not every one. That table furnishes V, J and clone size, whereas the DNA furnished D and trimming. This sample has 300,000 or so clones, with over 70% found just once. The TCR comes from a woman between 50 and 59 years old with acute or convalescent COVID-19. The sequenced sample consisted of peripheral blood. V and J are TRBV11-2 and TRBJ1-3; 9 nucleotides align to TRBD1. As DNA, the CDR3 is TGTGCCAGCAGCTTAGGGACAGGGGCAGGAAATACTGGAAACACCATATATTTT. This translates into CASSLGTGAGNTGNTIYF. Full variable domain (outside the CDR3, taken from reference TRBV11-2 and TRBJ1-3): EAGVAQSPRYKIIEKRQSVAFWCNPISGHATLYWYQQILGQGPKLLIQFQNNGVVDDSQLPKDRFSAERLKGVDSTLKIQPAKLEDSAVYLCASSLGTGAGNTGNTIYFGEGSWLTVV.